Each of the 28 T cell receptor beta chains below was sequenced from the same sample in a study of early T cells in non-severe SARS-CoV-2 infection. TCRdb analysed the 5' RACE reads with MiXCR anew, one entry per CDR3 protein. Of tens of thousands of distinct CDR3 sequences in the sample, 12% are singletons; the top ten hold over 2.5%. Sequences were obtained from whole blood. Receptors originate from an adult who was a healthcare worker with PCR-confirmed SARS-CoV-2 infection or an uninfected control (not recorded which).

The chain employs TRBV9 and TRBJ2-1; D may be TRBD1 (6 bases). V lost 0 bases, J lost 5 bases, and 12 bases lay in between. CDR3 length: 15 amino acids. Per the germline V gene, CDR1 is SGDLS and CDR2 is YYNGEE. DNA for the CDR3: TGTGCCAGCAGCGTAGACGTGACAGGAAACAATGAGCAGTTCTTC. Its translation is CASSVDVTGNNEQFF.

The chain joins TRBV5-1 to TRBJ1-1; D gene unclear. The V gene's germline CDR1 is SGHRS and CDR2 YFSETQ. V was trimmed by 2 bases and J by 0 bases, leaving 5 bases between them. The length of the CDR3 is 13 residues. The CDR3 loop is CASSFILNTEAFF. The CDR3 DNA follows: TGCGCCAGCAGCTTTATCCTGAACACTGAAGCTTTCTTT. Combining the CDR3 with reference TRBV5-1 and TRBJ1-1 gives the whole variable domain KAGVTQTPRYLIKTRGQQVTLSCSPISGHRSVSWYQQTPGQGLQFLFEYFSETQRNKGNFPGRFSGRQFSNSRSEMNVSTLELGDSALYLCASSFILNTEAFFGQGTRLTVV.

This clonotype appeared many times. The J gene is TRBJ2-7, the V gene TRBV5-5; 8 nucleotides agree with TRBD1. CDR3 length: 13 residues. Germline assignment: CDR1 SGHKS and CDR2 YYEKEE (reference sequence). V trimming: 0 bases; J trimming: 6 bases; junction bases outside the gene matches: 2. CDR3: CASSLGTGPEQYF. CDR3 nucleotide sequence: TGTGCCAGCAGCTTGGGGACAGGGCCCGAGCAGTACTTC.

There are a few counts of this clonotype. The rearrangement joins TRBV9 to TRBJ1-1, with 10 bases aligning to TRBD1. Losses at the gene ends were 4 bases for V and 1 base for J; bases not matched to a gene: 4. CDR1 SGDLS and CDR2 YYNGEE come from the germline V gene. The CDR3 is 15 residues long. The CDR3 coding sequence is TGTGCCAGCAGCCAGACAGGGGGCGAGAACACTGAAGCTTTCTTT. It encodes CASSQTGGENTEAFF.

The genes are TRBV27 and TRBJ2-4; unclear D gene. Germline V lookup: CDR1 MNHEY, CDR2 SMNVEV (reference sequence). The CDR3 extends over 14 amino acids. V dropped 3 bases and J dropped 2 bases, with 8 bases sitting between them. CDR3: CASSFVGSKNIQYF. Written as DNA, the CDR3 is TGTGCCAGCAGTTTCGTCGGTTCCAAAAACATTCAGTACTTC.

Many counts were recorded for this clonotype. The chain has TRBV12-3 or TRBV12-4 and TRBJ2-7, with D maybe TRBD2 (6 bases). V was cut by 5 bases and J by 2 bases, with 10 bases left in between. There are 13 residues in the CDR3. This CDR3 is CASSTGRPYEQYF. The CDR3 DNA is TGTGCCAGCAGTACCGGGAGACCCTACGAGCAGTACTTC.

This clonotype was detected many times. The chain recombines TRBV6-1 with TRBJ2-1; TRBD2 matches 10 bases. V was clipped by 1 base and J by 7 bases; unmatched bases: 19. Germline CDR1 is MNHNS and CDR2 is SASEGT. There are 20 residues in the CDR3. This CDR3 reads CASSEVLRLAGSGIGNEQFF. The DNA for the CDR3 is TGTGCCAGCAGTGAAGTCCTTAGACTAGCGGGTTCCGGAATAGGGAATGAGCAGTTCTTC.

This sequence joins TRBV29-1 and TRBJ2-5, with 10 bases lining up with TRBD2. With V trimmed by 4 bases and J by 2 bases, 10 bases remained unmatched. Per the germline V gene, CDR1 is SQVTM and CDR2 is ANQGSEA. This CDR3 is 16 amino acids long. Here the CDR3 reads CSVAEGLAYGQETQYF. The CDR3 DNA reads TGCAGCGTTGCGGAGGGACTAGCGTACGGGCAAGAGACCCAGTACTTC. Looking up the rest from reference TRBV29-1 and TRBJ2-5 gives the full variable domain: SAVISQKPSRDICQRGTSLTIQCQVDSQVTMMFWYRQQPGQSLTLIATANQGSEATYESGFVIDKFPISRPNLTFSTLTVSNMSPEDSSIYLCSVAEGLAYGQETQYFGPGTRLLVL.

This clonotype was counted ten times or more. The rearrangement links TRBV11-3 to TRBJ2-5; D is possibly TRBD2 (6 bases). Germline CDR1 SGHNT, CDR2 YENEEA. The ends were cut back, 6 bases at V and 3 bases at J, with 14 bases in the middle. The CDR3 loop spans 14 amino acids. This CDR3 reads CASSSGGMKETQYF. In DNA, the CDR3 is TGTGCCAGCAGTTCCGGAGGGATGAAAGAGACCCAGTACTTC.

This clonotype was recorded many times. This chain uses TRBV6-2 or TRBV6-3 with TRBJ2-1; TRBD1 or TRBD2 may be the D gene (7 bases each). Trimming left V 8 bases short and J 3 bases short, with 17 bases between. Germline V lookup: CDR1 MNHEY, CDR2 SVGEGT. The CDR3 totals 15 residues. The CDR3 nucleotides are TGTGCCAGCGAGGGGCAGGGGGGGTTCTACAATGAGCAGTTCTTC. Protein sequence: CASEGQGGFYNEQFF.

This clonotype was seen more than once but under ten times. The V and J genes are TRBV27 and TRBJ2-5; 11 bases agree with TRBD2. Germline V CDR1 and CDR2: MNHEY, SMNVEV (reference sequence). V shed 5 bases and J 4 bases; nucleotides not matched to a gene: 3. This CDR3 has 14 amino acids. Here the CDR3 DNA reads TGTGCCAGCAGTGCCGGGACTAGCGGAGAGACCCAGTACTTC. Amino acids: CASSAGTSGETQYF.

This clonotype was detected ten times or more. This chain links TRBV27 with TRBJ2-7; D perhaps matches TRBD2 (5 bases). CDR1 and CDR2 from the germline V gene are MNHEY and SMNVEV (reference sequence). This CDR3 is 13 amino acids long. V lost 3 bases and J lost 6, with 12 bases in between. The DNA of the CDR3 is TGTGCCAGCAGTTTCTCCTCGGGGATCGAGCAGTACTTC. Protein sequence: CASSFSSGIEQYF.

Written as DNA, the CDR3 is TGTGCCAGCAGCTTAAGCCCAACTAATGAAAAACTGTTTTTT. Translated, it gives CASSLSPTNEKLFF. The V gene is TRBV7-6, the J gene TRBJ1-4; D call uncertain. With 2 bases removed from V and 0 bases from J, the gap between germline ends came to 4 bases. CDR3 length: 14 residues. CDR1 and CDR2 from the germline V gene are SGHVS and FNYEAQ.

CDR3 in amino acids: CASSLSGTLRGPQYF. The DNA for the CDR3 is TGTGCCAGCAGTTTAAGTGGGACTCTTAGAGGACCCCAGTACTTC. The gene calls are TRBV27 and TRBJ2-5; D perhaps matches TRBD2 (6 bases). CDR3 length equals 15 residues. CDR1 and CDR2 from the germline V gene are MNHEY and SMNVEV (reference sequence). Trimming left V 2 bases short and J 9 bases short, with 19 bases between.

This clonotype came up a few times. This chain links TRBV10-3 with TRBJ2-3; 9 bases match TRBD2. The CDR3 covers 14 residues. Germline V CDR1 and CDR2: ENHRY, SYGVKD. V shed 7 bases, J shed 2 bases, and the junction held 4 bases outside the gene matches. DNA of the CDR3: TGTGCCATCAATCTAGCGGGGAACACAGATACGCAGTATTTT. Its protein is CAINLAGNTDTQYF.

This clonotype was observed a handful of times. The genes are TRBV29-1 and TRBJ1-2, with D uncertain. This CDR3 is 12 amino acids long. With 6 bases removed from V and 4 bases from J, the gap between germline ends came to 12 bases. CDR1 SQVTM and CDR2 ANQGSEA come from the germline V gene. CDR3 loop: CSVPMGVYGYTF. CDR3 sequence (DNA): TGCAGCGTCCCTATGGGCGTCTATGGCTACACCTTC.

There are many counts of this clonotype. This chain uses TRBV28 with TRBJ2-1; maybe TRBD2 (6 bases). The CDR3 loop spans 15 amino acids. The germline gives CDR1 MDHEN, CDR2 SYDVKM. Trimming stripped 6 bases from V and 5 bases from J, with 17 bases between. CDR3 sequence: CASSMGLTANNEQFF. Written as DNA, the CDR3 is TGTGCCAGCAGCATGGGACTCACCGCCAACAATGAGCAGTTCTTC.

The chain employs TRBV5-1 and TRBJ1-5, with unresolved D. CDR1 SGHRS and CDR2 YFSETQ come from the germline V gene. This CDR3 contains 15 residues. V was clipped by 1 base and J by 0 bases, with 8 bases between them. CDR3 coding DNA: TGCGCCAGCAGCTTGTCCGGGGATAGCAATCAGCCCCAGCATTTT. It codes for CASSLSGDSNQPQHF.

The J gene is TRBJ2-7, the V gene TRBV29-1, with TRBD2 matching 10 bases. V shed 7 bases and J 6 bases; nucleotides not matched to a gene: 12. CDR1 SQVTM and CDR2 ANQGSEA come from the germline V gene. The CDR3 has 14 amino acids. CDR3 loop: CSAILAGVSSEQYF. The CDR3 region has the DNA TGCAGCGCCATTCTAGCGGGAGTGTCGAGCGAGCAGTACTTC.

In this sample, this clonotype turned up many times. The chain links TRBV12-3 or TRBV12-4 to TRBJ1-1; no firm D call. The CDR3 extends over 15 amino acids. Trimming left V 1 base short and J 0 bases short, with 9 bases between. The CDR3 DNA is TGTGCCAGCAGTTTAGGAAGTTTTATGAACACTGAAGCTTTCTTT. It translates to CASSLGSFMNTEAFF.

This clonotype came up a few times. DNA for the CDR3: TGTGCCAGCAGCTTAGGTGGACAGGGTAAAAGGGAGCAGTACTTC. It codes for CASSLGGQGKREQYF. The chain has TRBV7-2 and TRBJ2-7, with 8 bases matching TRBD1. The CDR3 contains 15 residues. V dropped 1 base and J dropped 7; count of bases not matched to a gene: 9. From germline, CDR1 is SGHTA and CDR2 FQGNSA.

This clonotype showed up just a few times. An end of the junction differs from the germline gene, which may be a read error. The CDR3, as DNA: TGCGCCAGCAGCTTTGGGCATTTCGCGAACACCGGGGAGCTGTTTTTT. Residues: CASSFGHFANTGELFF. V usage is TRBV7-2 and J usage is TRBJ2-2; D not certain. The CDR3 sequence is 16 residues long. Germline-derived CDR1 and CDR2 are SGHTA and FQGNSA.

DNA of the CDR3: TGTGCCAGCAGCCTGGGGGACAGCGTAAACACTGAAGCTTTCTTT. Protein sequence: CASSLGDSVNTEAFF. J is TRBJ1-1 and V is TRBV7-9; 7 bases are a match to TRBD1. The CDR3 is made up of 15 amino acids. V lost 5 bases and J lost 2; bases outside the gene matches: 8. Germline loops: CDR1 SEHNR, CDR2 FQNEAQ (reference sequence).

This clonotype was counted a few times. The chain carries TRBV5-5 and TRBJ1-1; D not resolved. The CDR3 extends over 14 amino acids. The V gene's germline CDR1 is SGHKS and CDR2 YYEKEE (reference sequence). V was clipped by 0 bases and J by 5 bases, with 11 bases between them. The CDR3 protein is CASSLAGPKTEAFF. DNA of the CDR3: TGTGCCAGCAGCTTGGCCGGGCCGAAGACTGAAGCTTTCTTT.

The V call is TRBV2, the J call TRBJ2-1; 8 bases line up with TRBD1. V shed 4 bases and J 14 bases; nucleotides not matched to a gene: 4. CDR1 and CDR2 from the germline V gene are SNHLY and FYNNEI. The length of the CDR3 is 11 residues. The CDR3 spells CASSAWTGKFF. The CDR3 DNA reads TGTGCCAGCAGTGCGTGGACAGGGAAGTTCTTC.

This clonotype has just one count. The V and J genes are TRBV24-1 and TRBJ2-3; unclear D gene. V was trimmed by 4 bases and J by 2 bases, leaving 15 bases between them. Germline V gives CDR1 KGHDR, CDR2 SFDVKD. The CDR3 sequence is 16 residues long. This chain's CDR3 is CATSDSDRSLTDTQYF. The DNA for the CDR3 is TGTGCCACCAGTGACTCGGACCGAAGCCTCACAGATACGCAGTATTTT.

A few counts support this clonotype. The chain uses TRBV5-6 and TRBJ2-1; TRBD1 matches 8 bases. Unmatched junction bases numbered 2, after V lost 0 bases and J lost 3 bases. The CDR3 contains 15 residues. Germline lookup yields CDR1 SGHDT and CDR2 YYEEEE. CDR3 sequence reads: CASSLVDRDYNEQFF. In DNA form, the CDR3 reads TGTGCCAGCAGCTTGGTGGACAGGGACTACAATGAGCAGTTCTTC.

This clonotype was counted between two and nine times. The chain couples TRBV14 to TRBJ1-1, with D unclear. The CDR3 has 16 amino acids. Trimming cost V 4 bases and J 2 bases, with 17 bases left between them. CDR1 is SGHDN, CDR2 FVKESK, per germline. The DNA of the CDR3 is TGTGCCAGCAGCCTCATACGGAGTAAAATAAACACTGAAGCTTTCTTT. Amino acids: CASSLIRSKINTEAFF. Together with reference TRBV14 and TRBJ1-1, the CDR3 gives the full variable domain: EAGVTQFPSHSVIEKGQTVTLRCDPISGHDNLYWYRRVMGKEIKFLLHFVKESKQDESGMPNNRFLAERTGGTYSTLKVQPAELEDSGVYFCASSLIRSKINTEAFFGQGTRLTVV.